This T cell receptor (beta chain) was profiled in a study of T cells in Graves' hyperthyroidism and ophthalmopathy. At least ten counts were recorded for this clonotype. This CDR3 contains 14 residues. V was cut by 3 bases and J by 0 bases, with 8 bases left in between. RNA transcripts provided the source from which TCR beta CDR3 regions were amplified. The TCR CDR3 was amplified in a first-round RT-PCR using the HTBI primer set. Via MiXCR, TCRdb re-called the multiplex PCR reads, giving one row per CDR3 protein. The sample records around 350,000 distinct CDR3 sequences, about 14% being singletons. This clonotype was sampled from a woman under 40 with Graves' ophthalmopathy. V gene TRBV12-3 or TRBV12-4 combines with J gene TRBJ1-1; a possible D gene is TRBD1 (6 bases). What was sequenced was blood. DNA of the CDR3: TGTGCCAGCAGTTTTAGGGACATGAACACTGAAGCTTTCTTT. It yields the protein CASSFRDMNTEAFF.